Listed here are 10 T cell receptor beta chains from one sample, sequenced in a study of blood T cell repertoires in COVID-19. The assay was immunoSEQ multiplex PCR, and TCRdb's table has in-frame clones only and misses some. The table records some 120,000 clones, roughly 90% of them present only once. Sequenced sample: peripheral blood. These TCRs come from a man between 60 and 70 years old with COVID-19, enrolled during active disease.

The genes are TRBV10-3 and TRBJ1-6; 11 bases are a match to TRBD1. J was trimmed by 9 bases and V by 5 bases; bases with no gene match: 3. The length of the CDR3 is 14 residues. Germline lookup yields CDR1 ENHRY and CDR2 SYGVKD. The CDR3 protein is CAISSGTGGSPLHF. Here the CDR3 DNA reads TGTGCCATCAGTTCCGGGACAGGGGGTTCACCCCTCCACTTT.

V gene TRBV7-8 combines with J gene TRBJ2-7; 11 nucleotides line up with TRBD2. The junction had 11 bases not matched to a gene; V was cut back by 1 base and J by 6 bases. Germline loops: CDR1 SGHVS, CDR2 FQNEAQ. The CDR3 is 17 amino acids. The CDR3 DNA reads TGTGCCAGCAGCTTAGGACTAGCGGGAACCGCTGGAGGCGAGCAGTACTTC. Encoded protein: CASSLGLAGTAGGEQYF. The variable domain in full, with the rest retrieved from reference TRBV7-8 and TRBJ2-7, is GAGVSQSPRYKVAKRGQDVALRCDPISGHVSLFWYQQALGQGPEFLTYFQNEAQLDKSGLPSDRFFAERPEGSVSTLKIQRTQQEDSAVYLCASSLGLAGTAGGEQYFGPGTRLTVT.

The chain recombines TRBV7-2 with TRBJ1-5; 7 bases line up with TRBD1. V was clipped by 3 bases and J by 5 bases; unmatched bases: 1. There are 13 residues in the CDR3. CDR1 is SGHTA, CDR2 FQGNSA, per germline. The CDR3 here is CASSFDRDQPQHF. In DNA form, the CDR3 reads TGTGCCAGCAGCTTCGACAGGGATCAGCCCCAGCATTTT.

This clone was observed at least ten times. The genes are TRBV11-2 and TRBJ1-6, with 7 positions matching TRBD1. The trim removed 1 base at V and 10 bases at J, leaving 4 bases unmatched. This CDR3 contains 14 residues. Germline loops: CDR1 SGHAT, CDR2 FQNNGV. For the CDR3, the DNA is TGTGCCAGCAGCTTAGTACAGGGGAGGTCACCCCTCCACTTT. Residues: CASSLVQGRSPLHF. Full variable domain (missing parts from reference TRBV11-2 and TRBJ1-6): EAGVAQSPRYKIIEKRQSVAFWCNPISGHATLYWYQQILGQGPKLLIQFQNNGVVDDSQLPKDRFSAERLKGVDSTLKIQPAKLEDSAVYLCASSLVQGRSPLHFGNGTRLTVT.

V is TRBV5-5 and J is TRBJ2-7, with 7 nucleotides matching TRBD1. This CDR3 is built from 14 residues. Germline values: CDR1 SGHKS, CDR2 YYEKEE (reference sequence). V trimming: 6 bases; J trimming: 3 bases; junction bases outside the gene matches: 9. CDR3 DNA: TGTGCCAGCATAAGGGACAGTCCTGGCTACGAGCAGTACTTC. Translated: CASIRDSPGYEQYF.

A few counts support this clone. The chain combines TRBV2 with TRBJ2-2; D is perhaps TRBD1 (5 bases). V shed 3 bases and J shed 6 bases, with 8 bases lying between them. The CDR3 extends over 13 amino acids. In germline, CDR1 is SNHLY, CDR2 FYNNEI. CDR3 amino acids: CASSDEGAGELFF. The CDR3 coding sequence is TGTGCCAGCAGTGACGAAGGGGCCGGGGAGCTGTTTTTT.

The chain couples TRBV2 to TRBJ1-1, with 9 bases fitting TRBD1. The germline V gene has CDR1 SNHLY and CDR2 FYNNEI. The CDR3 is made up of 14 amino acids. Trimming cost V 5 bases and J 3 bases; bases outside gene matches: 4. The CDR3 bases are TGTGCCAGCAGTAGGACAGGGGCGGACACTGAAGCTTTCTTT. Its translation: CASSRTGADTEAFF.

The CDR3 region is CASPLTSGSSYEQYF. In nucleotides, the CDR3 is TGTGCCAGCCCCCTTACTAGCGGGAGCTCCTACGAGCAGTACTTC. This chain uses TRBV18 with TRBJ2-7, with TRBD2 matching 11 bases. After removal of 8 bases from V and 0 bases from J, the junction contained 6 bases not matched to a gene. Germline assignment: CDR1 KGHSH and CDR2 LQKENI. The CDR3 is made up of 15 amino acids.

V and J are TRBV3-1 (or the pseudogene TRBV3-2) and TRBJ2-2; 7 bases align to TRBD2. V lost 0 bases to trimming and J lost 5 bases; unmatched junction nucleotides: 9. From germline, CDR1 is LGHDT and CDR2 YNNKEL (reference sequence). This CDR3 spans 17 amino acids. CDR3 coding DNA: TGTGCCAGCAGCCAAGAATTAGGACTAGGCTCGACCGGGGAGCTGTTTTTT. Residues: CASSQELGLGSTGELFF.

This clone showed up just once. CDR3 DNA: TGTGCCAGCAGCTTACAGGGGTTGAATGCTTTCTTT. It codes for CASSLQGLNAFF. This chain links TRBV11-2 with TRBJ1-1; a possible D gene is TRBD1 (6 bases). The CDR3 runs 12 residues. Germline CDR1 and CDR2: SGHAT and FQNNGV. V lost 2 bases and J lost 11, with 12 bases in between.